This T cell receptor (beta chain) was observed in a study of T cells in localized non-small cell lung cancer. Study-wide points: Investigators sequenced only a single tumor region, leaving heterogeneity possible.

Measured with immunoSEQ multiplex PCR; TCRdb has only the in-frame clones, and not every one. The data show around 92,000 clones, approximately 91% seen once. About this clone itself: Its antigen is unknown.

Trimming shortened V by 4 bases and J by 8 bases, and 9 bases separated the two germline ends. This CDR3 has 12 amino acids. Per the germline V gene, CDR1 is SGHDN and CDR2 is FVKESK. The chain joins TRBV14 to TRBJ2-1; the D is unclear. This specimen consisted of PBMCs, obtained before any cancer treatment. The sequence came from a woman aged 40 to 75 with stage II squamous cell lung carcinoma. The CDR3 nucleotides are TGTGCCAGCAGCCCCCGGGCGTATGAGCAGTTCTTC. Translated: CASSPRAYEQFF.